This entry lists 15 T cell receptor beta chains sequenced from one sample in a study of beta chain features in type 1 diabetes. What was sequenced were expressed TCRB transcripts, since all of the isolated RNA had been reverse transcribed. TCRdb's table, derived via immunoSEQ multiplex PCR, lists solely in-frame clones and lacks some. The repertoire has about 140,000 clones, 6% to 7.5% of them found once; the top ten carry about 1.5%. Sequencing was carried out using central memory CD4+ T cells from blood. Receptor source: a woman under 40 in good health.

This clone has a count of ten or more. The CDR3 nucleotides read TGTGCCAGCTCGGAACAGCAAGAGACCCAGTACTTC. This encodes CASSEQQETQYF. This chain uses TRBV18 with TRBJ2-5; D gene uncertain. V was shortened by 6 bases and J by 2 bases, with 7 bases between the two germline ends. CDR1 and CDR2 (germline): KGHSH, LQKENI. The CDR3 runs to 12 residues.

This clone occurred a few times. CDR3 amino acids: CASRPGLAGRQFF. In nucleotides, the CDR3 is TGTGCCAGCAGACCCGGACTAGCGGGAAGGCAGTTCTTC. The chain uses TRBV6-5 and TRBJ2-1, with TRBD2 matching over 12 bases. This CDR3 has 13 residues. J lost 12 bases, V lost 6 bases, and 6 bases had no gene match. CDR1 MNHEY and CDR2 SVGAGI come from the germline V gene.

In its sample, this clone was seen many times. The chain links TRBV7-2 to TRBJ2-1; 7 nucleotides line up with TRBD1. The V and J ends lost 5 bases and 5 bases, in that order; junction bases with no gene match: 6. The CDR3 length is 14 residues. Per the germline V gene, CDR1 is SGHTA and CDR2 is FQGNSA. DNA of the CDR3: TGTGCCAGCAGCCGGGACAGTGGGAACAATGAGCAGTTCTTC. Translated, it gives CASSRDSGNNEQFF.

This chain links TRBV28 with TRBJ2-2, with D possibly being TRBD1 (5 bases). The germline V and J ends were trimmed by 10 bases and 6 bases, with 15 bases remaining between them. Germline CDR1 is MDHEN and CDR2 is SYDVKM. The CDR3 runs to 13 residues. The DNA for the CDR3 is TGTGCCATCTTCTCCAGGGAAGCCGGGGAGCTGTTTTTT. It specifies CAIFSREAGELFF.

This clone was observed a handful of times. V and J are TRBV5-5 and TRBJ2-7; TRBD1 matches 7 bases. This CDR3 region has 13 residues. J was trimmed by 2 bases and V by 4 bases; bases with no gene match: 3. Per the germline V gene, CDR1 is SGHKS and CDR2 is YYEKEE (reference sequence). The CDR3 protein is CASSPQGAYEQYF. CDR3 DNA sequence: TGTGCCAGCAGCCCCCAGGGGGCCTACGAGCAGTACTTC.

The rearrangement uses TRBV7-2 and TRBJ1-1; the match to TRBD1 covers 9 bases. Unmatched junction bases numbered 14, after V lost 5 bases and J lost 4 bases. CDR1 is SGHTA and CDR2 is FQGNSA in the germline V gene. The CDR3 contains 17 residues. This CDR3 reads CASSRRTGGGTGTEAFF. CDR3 DNA sequence: TGTGCCAGCAGCCGTAGAACAGGGGGCGGGACGGGCACTGAAGCTTTCTTT.

This sequence joins TRBV27 and TRBJ2-5; D not resolved. V shed 5 bases and J shed 0 bases, with 13 bases lying between them. Germline V CDR1 and CDR2: MNHEY, SMNVEV (reference sequence). This CDR3 region has 15 residues. The CDR3 DNA reads as TGTGCCAGCAGTGATAACAGTCTGAACCAAGAGACCCAGTACTTC. Encoded protein: CASSDNSLNQETQYF.

The chain has TRBV5-4 and TRBJ2-1; TRBD2 matches at 11 bases. The germline V gene encodes CDR1 SGHNT and CDR2 YYREEE (reference sequence). The CDR3 has 16 residues. The V and J ends lost 4 bases and 3 bases, in that order; junction bases with no gene match: 6. CDR3 bases: TGTGCCAGCAGCCCGGGACTAGCGGATTTCTACAATGAGCAGTTCTTC. This gives the protein CASSPGLADFYNEQFF.

This clone was observed once. The chain combines TRBV28 with TRBJ1-1; 9 nucleotides agree with TRBD1. CDR1 and CDR2 (germline): MDHEN, SYDVKM. The CDR3 extends over 15 amino acids. V lost 5 bases to trimming and J lost 1 base; unmatched junction nucleotides: 5. CDR3 amino acids: CASSAPGQGNTEAFF. The CDR3, as DNA: TGTGCCAGCAGTGCCCCGGGACAGGGGAACACTGAAGCTTTCTTT.

This chain uses TRBV4-3 with TRBJ2-3; D gene uncertain. The CDR3 has 15 residues. Germline values: CDR1 LGHNA, CDR2 YSLEER. V shed 3 bases and J shed 1 base, with 11 bases lying between them. CDR3 residues: CASSQNSVGTDTQYF. The CDR3 DNA reads TGCGCCAGCAGCCAGAACTCCGTGGGCACAGATACGCAGTATTTT.

This clone was picked up a small number of times. The chain couples TRBV15 to TRBJ2-7, with TRBD1 identical over 9 bases. Looked up from germline, CDR1 is LNHNV and CDR2 is YYDKDF (reference sequence). With 2 bases clipped from V and 6 bases from J, the junction kept 2 bases outside the gene matches. CDR3 length: 13 residues. The CDR3 sequence: CATSRTDRGEQYF. Written as DNA, the CDR3 is TGTGCCACCAGCAGAACGGACAGGGGCGAGCAGTACTTC.

The rearrangement uses TRBV2 and TRBJ1-2; D possibly corresponds to TRBD1 (6 bases). Germline CDR1 SNHLY, CDR2 FYNNEI. CDR3 size: 15 residues. The ends were cut back, 3 bases at V and 0 bases at J, with 11 bases in the middle. CDR3 sequence: CASSDRGQPNYGYTF. The CDR3 DNA is TGTGCCAGCAGTGATCGAGGACAGCCTAACTATGGCTACACCTTC. Based on the CDR3 plus reference TRBV2 and TRBJ1-2, the full variable domain is EPEVTQTPSHQVTQMGQEVILRCVPISNHLYFYWYRQILGQKVEFLVSFYNNEISEKSEIFDDQFSVERPDGSNFTLKIRSTKLEDSAMYFCASSDRGQPNYGYTFGSGTRLTVV.

The chain recombines TRBV20-1 with TRBJ2-7, with D tentatively TRBD1 (6 bases). This CDR3 spans 11 amino acids. The germline V gene encodes CDR1 DFQATT and CDR2 SNEGSKA (reference sequence). Trimming removed 6 bases from V and 6 bases from J, with 12 bases in between. The CDR3 nucleotides are TGCAGTGCAACCAGGGGAAGCGAGCAGTACTTC. Its translation is CSATRGSEQYF.

The chain links TRBV4-1 to TRBJ2-3; possibly TRBD2 for D (5 bases). There are 12 residues in the CDR3. The germline CDR1 and CDR2 sequences are MGHRA and YSYEKL. V dropped 1 base and J dropped 6 bases, with 5 bases sitting between them. The CDR3 loop reads CASSQAGDTQYF. In DNA form, the CDR3 reads TGCGCCAGCAGCCAAGCGGGGGATACGCAGTATTTT.

The CDR3, as DNA: TGTGCCAGCAGCTTAGCCGGGAACGAGTACGAGCAGTACTTC. It codes for CASSLAGNEYEQYF. The rearrangement links TRBV7-2 to TRBJ2-7, with D perhaps matching TRBD2 (5 bases). Germline CDR1 SGHTA, CDR2 FQGNSA. Between the trimmed V and J ends, which lost 0 bases and 4 bases, there was a span of 10 bases. The CDR3 has 14 residues.